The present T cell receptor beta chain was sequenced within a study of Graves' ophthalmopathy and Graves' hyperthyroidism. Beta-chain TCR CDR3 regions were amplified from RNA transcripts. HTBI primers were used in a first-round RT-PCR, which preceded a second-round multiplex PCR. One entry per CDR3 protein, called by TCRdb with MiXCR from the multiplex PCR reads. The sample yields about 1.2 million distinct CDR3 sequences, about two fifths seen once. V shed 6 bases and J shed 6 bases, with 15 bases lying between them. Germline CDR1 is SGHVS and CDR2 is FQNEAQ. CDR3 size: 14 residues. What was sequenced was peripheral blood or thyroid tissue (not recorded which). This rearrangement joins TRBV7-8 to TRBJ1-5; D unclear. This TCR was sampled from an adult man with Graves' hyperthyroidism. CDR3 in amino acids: CASSLSGAVQPQHF. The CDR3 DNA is TGTGCCAGCAGTTTATCAGGTGCCGTTCAGCCCCAGCATTTT.